The clone carrying this T cell receptor beta chain showed up many times. Antigen specificity is unknown. The sample belongs to a study of spatial heterogeneity in lung cancer. Study in general: A T cell module score from matched bulk RNA-seq correlated strongly with TCR transcript counts in tumor regions. Overall study findings and caveats: The number of expanded tumor alpha and beta chains correlated with mutation number.

In the library, each TCR cDNA molecule bore its own unique molecular identifier. TCRdb analysed the 5' RACE reads with MiXCR anew, one entry per CDR3 protein. The table lists around 9,200 distinct CDR3 sequences, 4.5% to 6% of them singletons. The time point here: sample taken at primary tumor resection. Sequencing covered unsorted whole RNA taken from tumor, nontumor lung or frozen PBMC. V lost 7 bases to trimming and J lost 5 bases; unmatched junction nucleotides: 5. Germline-derived CDR1 and CDR2 are DFQATT and SNEGSKA (reference sequence). The CDR3 totals 13 residues. Material: lung tumor tissue, obtained at surgery. This clonotype originated in a female donor with early-stage non-small cell lung cancer. This chain connects TRBV20-1 to TRBJ2-3; 11 nucleotides agree with TRBD2. CDR3 sequence (DNA): TGCAGTGGAGGGACTAGCGGCCTAGATACGCAGTATTTT. Protein: CSGGTSGLDTQYF.